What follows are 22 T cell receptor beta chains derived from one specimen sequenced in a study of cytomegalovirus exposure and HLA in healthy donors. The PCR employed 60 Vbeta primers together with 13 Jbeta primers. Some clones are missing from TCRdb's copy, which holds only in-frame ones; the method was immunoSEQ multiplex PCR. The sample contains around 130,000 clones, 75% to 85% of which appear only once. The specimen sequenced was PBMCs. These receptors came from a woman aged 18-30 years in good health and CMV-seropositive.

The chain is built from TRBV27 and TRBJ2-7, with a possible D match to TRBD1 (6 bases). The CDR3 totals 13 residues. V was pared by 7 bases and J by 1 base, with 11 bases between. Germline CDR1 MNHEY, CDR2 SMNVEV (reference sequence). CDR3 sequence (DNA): TGTGCCAGCACCGCCCAGGGGTCCTACGAGCAGTACTTC. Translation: CASTAQGSYEQYF.

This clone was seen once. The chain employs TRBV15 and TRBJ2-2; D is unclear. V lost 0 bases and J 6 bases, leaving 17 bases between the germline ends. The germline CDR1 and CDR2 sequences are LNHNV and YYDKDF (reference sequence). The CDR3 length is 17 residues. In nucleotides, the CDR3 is TGTGCCACCAGCAGAGATCGAGGCCGCCTGGGTGCCGGGGAGCTGTTTTTT. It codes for CATSRDRGRLGAGELFF.

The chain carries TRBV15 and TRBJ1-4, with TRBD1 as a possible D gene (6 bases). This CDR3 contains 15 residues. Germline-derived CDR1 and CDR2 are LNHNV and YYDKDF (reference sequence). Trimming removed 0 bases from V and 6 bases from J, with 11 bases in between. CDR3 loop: CATSRDGSGDEKLFF. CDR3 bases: TGTGCCACCAGCAGAGATGGGTCAGGGGATGAAAAACTGTTTTTT.

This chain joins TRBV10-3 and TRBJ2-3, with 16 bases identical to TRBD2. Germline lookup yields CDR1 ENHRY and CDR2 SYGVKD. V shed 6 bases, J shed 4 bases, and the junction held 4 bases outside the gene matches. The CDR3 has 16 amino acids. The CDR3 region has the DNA TGTGCCATCAGGGGGACTAGCGGGGGGGCGGCAGATACGCAGTATTTT. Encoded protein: CAIRGTSGGAADTQYF.

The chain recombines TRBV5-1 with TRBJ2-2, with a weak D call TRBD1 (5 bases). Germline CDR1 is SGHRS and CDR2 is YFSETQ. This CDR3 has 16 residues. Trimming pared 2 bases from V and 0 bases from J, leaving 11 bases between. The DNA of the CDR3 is TGCGCCAGCAGCTTTCAGGGTGCCTCGAACACCGGGGAGCTGTTTTTT. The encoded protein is CASSFQGASNTGELFF.

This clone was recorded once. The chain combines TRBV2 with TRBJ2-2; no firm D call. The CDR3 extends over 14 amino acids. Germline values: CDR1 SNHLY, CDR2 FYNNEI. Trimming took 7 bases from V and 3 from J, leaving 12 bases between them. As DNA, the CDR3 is TGTGCCAGCAAAAGCGACTTAGACACCGGGGAGCTGTTTTTT. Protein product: CASKSDLDTGELFF.

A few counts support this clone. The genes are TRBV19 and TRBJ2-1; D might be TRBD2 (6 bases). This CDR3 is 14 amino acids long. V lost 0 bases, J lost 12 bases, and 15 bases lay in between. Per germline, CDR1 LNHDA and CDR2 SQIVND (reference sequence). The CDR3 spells CASSIDRFGGGQFF. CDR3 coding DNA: TGTGCCAGTAGTATAGATCGATTCGGGGGTGGGCAGTTCTTC.

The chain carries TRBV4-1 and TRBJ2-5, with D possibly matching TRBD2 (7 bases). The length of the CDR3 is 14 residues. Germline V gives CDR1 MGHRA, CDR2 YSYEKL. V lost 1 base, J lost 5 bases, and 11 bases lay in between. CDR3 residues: CASSQGAGAETQYF. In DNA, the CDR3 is TGCGCCAGCAGCCAAGGTGCGGGGGCTGAGACCCAGTACTTC.

The CDR3 loop is CASSPTSADTQYF. As DNA, the CDR3 is TGTGCCAGCAGCCCCACTAGCGCAGATACGCAGTATTTT. The chain carries TRBV7-3 and TRBJ2-3; 7 bases fit TRBD2. CDR1 and CDR2 (germline): SGHTA, FQGTGA. The J segment lost 4 bases and the V segment lost 5 bases, leaving 3 bases of the junction unmatched. The CDR3 totals 13 residues.

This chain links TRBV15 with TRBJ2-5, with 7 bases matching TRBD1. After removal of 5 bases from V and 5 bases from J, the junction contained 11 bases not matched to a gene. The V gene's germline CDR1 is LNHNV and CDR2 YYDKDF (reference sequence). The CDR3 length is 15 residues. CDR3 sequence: CATSFDRAMGETQYF. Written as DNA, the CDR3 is TGTGCCACCAGCTTTGACAGGGCAATGGGGGAGACCCAGTACTTC. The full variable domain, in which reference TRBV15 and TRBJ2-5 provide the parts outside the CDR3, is DAMVIQNPRYQVTQFGKPVTLSCSQTLNHNVMYWYQQKSSQAPKLLFHYYDKDFNNEADTPDNFQSRRPNTSFCFLDIRSPGLGDTAMYLCATSFDRAMGETQYFGPGTRLLVL.

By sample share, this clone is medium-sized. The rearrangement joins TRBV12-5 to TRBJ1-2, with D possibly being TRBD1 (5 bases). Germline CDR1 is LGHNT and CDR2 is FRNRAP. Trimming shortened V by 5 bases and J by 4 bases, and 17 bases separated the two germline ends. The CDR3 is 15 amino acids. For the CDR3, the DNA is TGTGCTAGTGGTACTCCCCCAGAAAGGGGCTATGGCTACACCTTC. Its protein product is CASGTPPERGYGYTF.

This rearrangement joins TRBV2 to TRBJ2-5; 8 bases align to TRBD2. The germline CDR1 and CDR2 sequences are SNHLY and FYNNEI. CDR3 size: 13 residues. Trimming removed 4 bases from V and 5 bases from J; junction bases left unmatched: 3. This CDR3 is CASSGTSRETQYF. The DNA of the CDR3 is TGTGCCAGCAGTGGGACTAGCCGGGAGACCCAGTACTTC.

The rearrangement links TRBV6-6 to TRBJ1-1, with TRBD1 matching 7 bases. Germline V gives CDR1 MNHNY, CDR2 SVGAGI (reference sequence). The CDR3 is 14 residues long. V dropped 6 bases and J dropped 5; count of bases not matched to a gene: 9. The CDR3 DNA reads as TGTGCCAGCAGATCCCGGACAGGCGGAACTGAAGCTTTCTTT. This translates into CASRSRTGGTEAFF.

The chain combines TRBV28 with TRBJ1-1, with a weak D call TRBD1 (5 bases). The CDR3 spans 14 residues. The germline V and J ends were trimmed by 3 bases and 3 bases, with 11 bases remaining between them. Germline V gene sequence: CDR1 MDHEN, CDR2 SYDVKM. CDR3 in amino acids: CASSFRGGYTEAFF. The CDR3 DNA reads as TGTGCCAGCAGTTTCCGGGGGGGGTACACTGAAGCTTTCTTT.

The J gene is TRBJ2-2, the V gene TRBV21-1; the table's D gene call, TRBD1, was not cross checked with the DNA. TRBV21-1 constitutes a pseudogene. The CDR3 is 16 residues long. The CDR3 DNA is TGTGCCAGCAGCCAAGGGGGCGGTCCGAACACCGGGGAGCTGTTTTTT. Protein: CASSQGGGPNTGELFF.

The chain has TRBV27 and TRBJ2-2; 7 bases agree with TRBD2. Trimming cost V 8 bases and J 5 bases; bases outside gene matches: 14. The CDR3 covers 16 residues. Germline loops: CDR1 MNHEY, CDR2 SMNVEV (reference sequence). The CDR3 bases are TGTGCCAGCTCGAGCTTTCCGGGACTACCGACCGGGGAGCTGTTTTTT. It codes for CASSSFPGLPTGELFF.

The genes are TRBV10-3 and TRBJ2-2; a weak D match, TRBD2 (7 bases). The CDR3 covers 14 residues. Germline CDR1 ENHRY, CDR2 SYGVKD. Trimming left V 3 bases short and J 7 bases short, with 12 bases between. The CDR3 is CAISDRGAGGELFF. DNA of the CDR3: TGTGCCATCAGTGATCGGGGGGCTGGCGGGGAGCTGTTTTTT.

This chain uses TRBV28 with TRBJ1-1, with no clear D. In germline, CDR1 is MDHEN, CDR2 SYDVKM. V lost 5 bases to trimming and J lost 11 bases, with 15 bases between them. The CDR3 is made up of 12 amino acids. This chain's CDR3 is CASSLIRTSAFF. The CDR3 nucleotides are TGTGCCAGCAGTCTCATTCGGACTTCGGCTTTCTTT.

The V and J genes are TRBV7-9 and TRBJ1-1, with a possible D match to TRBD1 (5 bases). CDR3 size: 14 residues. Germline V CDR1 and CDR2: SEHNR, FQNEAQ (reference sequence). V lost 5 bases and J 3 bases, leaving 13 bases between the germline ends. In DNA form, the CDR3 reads TGTGCCAGCAGCCCGCAGGGTTTGGACACTGAAGCTTTCTTT. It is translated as CASSPQGLDTEAFF.

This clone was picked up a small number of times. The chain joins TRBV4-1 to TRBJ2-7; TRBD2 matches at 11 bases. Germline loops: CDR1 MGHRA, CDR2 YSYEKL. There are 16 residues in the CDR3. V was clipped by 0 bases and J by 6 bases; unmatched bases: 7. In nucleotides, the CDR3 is TGCGCCAGCAGCCAAGAGTCGACTAGCGGGGTCGCCGAGCAGTACTTC. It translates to CASSQESTSGVAEQYF.

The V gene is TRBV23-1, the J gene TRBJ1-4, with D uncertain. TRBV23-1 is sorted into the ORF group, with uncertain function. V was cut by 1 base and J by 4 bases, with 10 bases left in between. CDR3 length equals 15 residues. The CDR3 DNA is TGCGCCAGCAGTCAATGGGTGGAGCTTAATGAAAAACTGTTTTTT. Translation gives CASSQWVELNEKLFF.

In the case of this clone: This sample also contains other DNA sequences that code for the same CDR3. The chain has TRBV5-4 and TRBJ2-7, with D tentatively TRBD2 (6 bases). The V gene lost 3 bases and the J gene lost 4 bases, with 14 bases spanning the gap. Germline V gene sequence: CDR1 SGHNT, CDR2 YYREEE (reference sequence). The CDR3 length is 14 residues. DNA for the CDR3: TGTGCCAGCAGCTCGCCCGGACTACCGTACGAGCAGTACTTC. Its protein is CASSSPGLPYEQYF.